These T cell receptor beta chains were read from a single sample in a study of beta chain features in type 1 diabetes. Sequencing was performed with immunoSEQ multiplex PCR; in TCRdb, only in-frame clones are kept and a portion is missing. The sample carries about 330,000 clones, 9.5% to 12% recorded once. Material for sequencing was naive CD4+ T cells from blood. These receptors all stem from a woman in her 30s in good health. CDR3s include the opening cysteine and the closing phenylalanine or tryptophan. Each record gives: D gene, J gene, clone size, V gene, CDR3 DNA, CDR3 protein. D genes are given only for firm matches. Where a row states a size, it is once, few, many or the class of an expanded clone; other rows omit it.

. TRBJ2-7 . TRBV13 TGTGCCAGCAGCCAGGGCGGGGTTCACCCCTACGAGCAGTACTTC CASSQGGVHPYEQYF
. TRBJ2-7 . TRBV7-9 TGTGCCAGCAGCGAGTTGGGGACTGGGAACTACGAGCAGTACTTC CASSELGTGNYEQYF
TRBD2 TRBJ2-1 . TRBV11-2 TGTGCCAGCAGCTTAGGAGGGACTAGCGGGAGGGCCAGTGAGCAGTTCTTC CASSLGGTSGRASEQFF
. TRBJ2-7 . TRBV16 TGTGCCAGCAGCCAATCTTCATTAGGGACTTACGAGCAGTACTTC CASSQSSLGTYEQYF
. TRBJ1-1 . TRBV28 TGTGCCAGCAGTCCCCACCGGGTTTCGAACACTGAAGCTTTCTTT CASSPHRVSNTEAFF
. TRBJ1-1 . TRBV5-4 TGTGCCAGCAGCCAGAACACTGAAGCTTTCTTT CASSQNTEAFF
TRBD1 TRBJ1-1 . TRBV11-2 TGTGCCAGCAGCCCGATTCAGGGGGAGTACACTGAAGCTTTCTTT CASSPIQGEYTEAFF
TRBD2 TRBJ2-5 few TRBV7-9 TGTGCCAGCAGCCCTGGGACTAGCGGGAGAGAGACCCAGTACTTC CASSPGTSGRETQYF
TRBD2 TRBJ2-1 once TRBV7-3 TGTGCCAGCAGCCTCGAGCTAGCGGGAGTAGTAGGTGAGCAGTTCTTC CASSLELAGVVGEQFF
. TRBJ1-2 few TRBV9 TGTGCCAGCAGCGCGGGTGTGGACTATGGCTACACCTTC CASSAGVDYGYTF
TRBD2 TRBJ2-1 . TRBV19 TGTGCCAGTAGCCAGAGCGGGAGGGCCACGAATGAGCAGTTCTTC CASSQSGRATNEQFF
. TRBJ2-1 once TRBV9 TGTGCCAGCAGCTCCACGGGTATTAATGAGCAGTTCTTC CASSSTGINEQFF
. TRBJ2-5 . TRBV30 TGTGCCTGGAGTGATTTACTAGTAGCGGAGACCCAGTACTTC CAWSDLLVAETQYF
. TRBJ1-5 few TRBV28 TGTGCCAGCAGTTTTGGCCAGGGGAGAGGGGCCCAGCATTTT CASSFGQGRGAQHF
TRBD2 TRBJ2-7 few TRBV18 TGTGCCAGCTCACCGAGCGGGGGGACCTTCTACGAAGGGCAGTACTTC CASSPSGGTFYEGQYF
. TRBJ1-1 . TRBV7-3 TGTGCCAGCAGCTCCACAGGAAGGGCTGAAGCTTTCTTT CASSSTGRAEAFF
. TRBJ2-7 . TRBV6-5 TGTGCCAGCAGTTACGGTGGGAGTGGGTACGAGCAGTACTTC CASSYGGSGYEQYF
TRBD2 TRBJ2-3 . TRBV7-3 TGTGCCAGCAGCTCGGATATAGCGGGAGGGCTGGATACGCAGTATTTT CASSSDIAGGLDTQYF
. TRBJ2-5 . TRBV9 TGTGCCAGCAGCGTAGGCTCCGGGGAAGGAGAGACCCAGTACTTC CASSVGSGEGETQYF
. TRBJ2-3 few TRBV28 TGTGCCAGCAGTACGGACACAGGGAAATGGGTCACAGATACGCAGTATTTT CASSTDTGKWVTDTQYF
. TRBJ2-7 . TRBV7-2 TGTGCCAGCAGCTTTGTAGGGGCCTCCTACGAGCAGTACTTC CASSFVGASYEQYF
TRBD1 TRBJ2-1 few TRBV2 TGTGCCAGCAAGGGACAGGGTATTCCCAATGAGCAGTTCTTC CASKGQGIPNEQFF
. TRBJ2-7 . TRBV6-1 TGTGCCAGCAGTGAACCCAGGGCGCCCTACGAGCAGTACTTC CASSEPRAPYEQYF
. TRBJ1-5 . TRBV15 TGTGCCACCAGCAGAGATCCCCAGGAGCCCCAGCATTTT CATSRDPQEPQHF
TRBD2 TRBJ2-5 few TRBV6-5 TGTGCCAGCAGTTTTAGCGGGAAAGAGACCCAGTACTTC CASSFSGKETQYF
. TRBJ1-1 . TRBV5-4 TGTGCCAGCAGCTTGGTTCGGGGATTGAACACTGAAGCTTTCTTT CASSLVRGLNTEAFF
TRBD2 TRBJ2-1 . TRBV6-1 TGTGCCAGCAGTGAAGCTTCTAGCGGGAGGGCGATGAATCTCAATGAGCAGTTCTTC CASSEASSGRAMNLNEQFF
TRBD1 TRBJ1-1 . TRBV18 TGTGCCAGCTCGCCGGACAGGGCTGAAGCTTTCTTT CASSPDRAEAFF
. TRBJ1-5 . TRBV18 TGTGCCAGCTCACCACGAGGGGGGGATCAGCCCCAGCATTTT CASSPRGGDQPQHF
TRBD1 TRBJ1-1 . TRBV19 TGTGCCAGTAGACCCGCCGGGACAGCCGGTAGTGAAGCTTTCTTT CASRPAGTAGSEAFF
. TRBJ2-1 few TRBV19 TGTGCCAGTAGAAGCTCGGGACTGCTTTACAATGAGCAGTTCTTC CASRSSGLLYNEQFF
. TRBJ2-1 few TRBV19 TGTGCCAGTAGTATCCAGGGAGGTGCCTACAATGAGCAGTTCTTC CASSIQGGAYNEQFF
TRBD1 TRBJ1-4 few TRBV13 TGTGCCAGCAGCTTAAACAGGGGACTTGGAGAAAAACTGTTTTTT CASSLNRGLGEKLFF
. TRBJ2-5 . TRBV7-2 TGTGCCAGCAGCTTAGCGGGACTTGGGGGAGAGACCCAGTACTTC CASSLAGLGGETQYF